This is a list of T cell receptor beta chains from one sample in a study of blood T cell repertoires in COVID-19. Generated by immunoSEQ multiplex PCR, the TCRdb table keeps only in-frame clones and is missing some. The sample holds about 280,000 clones; about 85% are singletons and the top ten take about an eighth. The sample comprised peripheral blood. These receptors were collected from a human donor in a cohort sampled during active COVID-19. Each CDR3 is given with its conserved first and last residue. Fields, in order: clone size, V gene, D gene, J gene, CDR3 DNA, CDR3 protein. D genes are given only for firm matches. Rows give clone size only sometimes, using once, few, many, or a class for an expanded clone.

.	TRBV20-1	.	TRBJ1-1	TGCAGTGCTAGTTCAGGGTTTTCGAACACTGAAGCTTTCTTT	CSASSGFSNTEAFF
.	TRBV7-8	.	TRBJ2-7	TGTGCCAGCAGCCCTTTTGGGGGGAGCTCCTACGAGCAGTACTTC	CASSPFGGSSYEQYF
.	TRBV2	.	TRBJ1-1	TGTGCCAGCAGTCCCGACAGGCCTGGGGGAGAAGCTTTCTTT	CASSPDRPGGEAFF
.	TRBV10-1	.	TRBJ2-2	TGCGCCACCCAGGGGGGCAGTGGCACCGGGGAGCTGTTTTTT	CATQGGSGTGELFF
once	TRBV7-4	.	TRBJ2-7	TGTGCCAGCAGCTTAGGAGGATCTTCAAGACTCTACGAGCAGTACTTC	CASSLGGSSRLYEQYF
once	TRBV5-1	.	TRBJ1-1	TGCGCCAGCAGCCTTGGGAGTCTCGGCAACACTGAAGCTTTCTTT	CASSLGSLGNTEAFF
.	TRBV10-3	.	TRBJ1-6	TGTGCCATCAGTGAGCGGAAGGAGCGTAATTCACCCCTCCACTTT	CAISERKERNSPLHF
.	TRBV9	TRBD2	TRBJ2-3	TGTGCCAGCAGTACTAGCGGGCGAACAGATACGCAGTATTTT	CASSTSGRTDTQYF
few	TRBV11-2	.	TRBJ2-1	TGTGCCAGCACCGCGCGGAAAAGCGTAAGCTCCTACAATGAGCAGTTCTTC	CASTARKSVSSYNEQFF
once	TRBV2	.	TRBJ1-5	TGTGCCAGCAGTGATAGATTGTATAGCAATCAGCCCCAGCATTTT	CASSDRLYSNQPQHF
.	TRBV4-1	.	TRBJ1-2	TGCGCCAGCAGCCCCGTGTCGGAGGGGCTCGGCTACACCTTC	CASSPVSEGLGYTF
.	TRBV5-1	TRBD2	TRBJ2-3	TGCGCCAGCAGCCCCCCTAGCGGGAGGGCCGGGGATACGCAGTATTTT	CASSPPSGRAGDTQYF
.	TRBV7-9	TRBD2	TRBJ2-5	TGTGCCAGCAGAAGCGGTCCGGGACAGGGGACTAGCGGGGAAGAGACCCAGTACTTC	CASRSGPGQGTSGEETQYF
.	TRBV6-5	.	TRBJ1-5	TGTGCCAGCAGGACTAGGTCCGGGGATCAGCCCCAGCATTTT	CASRTRSGDQPQHF
.	TRBV5-1	.	TRBJ2-3	TGCGCCAGCAGAGAGGGCTGGAGTCGGCCAGATACGCAGTATTTT	CASREGWSRPDTQYF
.	TRBV7-7	.	TRBJ2-3	TGTGCCAGCAGCCCCGACTGCGATACGCAGTATTTT	CASSPDCDTQYF
.	TRBV7-9	TRBD1	TRBJ2-7	TGTGCCAGCAGCCTGGACAGGGGCTCTAGGGAGCAGTACTTC	CASSLDRGSREQYF
once	TRBV4-3	.	TRBJ2-3	TGCGCCAGCAGCCAATCCGCGGGGACAGATACGCAGTATTTT	CASSQSAGTDTQYF
.	TRBV27	.	TRBJ2-2	TGTGCCAGCAGGTTCGGACAGACAAACACCGGGGAGCTGTTTTTT	CASRFGQTNTGELFF
once	TRBV7-8	.	TRBJ2-3	TGTGCCAGCAGCGCACCCGGGTACGGTACGCAGTATTTT	CASSAPGYGTQYF
.	TRBV15	TRBD2	TRBJ2-7	TGTGCCACCAGCAGAGATCCAGCGGGGTACTACGAGCAGTACTTC	CATSRDPAGYYEQYF
once	TRBV7-2	.	TRBJ2-7	TGTGCCAGCAGCTTATTCAGGGCGTACGAGCAGTACTTC	CASSLFRAYEQYF
few	TRBV19	.	TRBJ2-2	TGTGCCAGTAGTATCGACACCGGGGAGCTGTTTTTT	CASSIDTGELFF
.	TRBV18	.	TRBJ2-1	TGTGCCAGCTCACCACCAAATATCGGGAGCAATGAGCAGTTCTTC	CASSPPNIGSNEQFF
.	TRBV5-1	.	TRBJ2-2	TGCGCCAGCAAACGAGGGGAGGACAGGGGGGAGCTGTTTTTT	CASKRGEDRGELFF
.	TRBV9	TRBD1	TRBJ1-6	TGTGCCAGCAGCGTAGGGGTAGGGGGCTCGATGTCACCCCTCCACTTT	CASSVGVGGSMSPLHF
.	TRBV20-1	.	TRBJ1-5	TGCAGTGCTAGTTCTCTAGTGGGTTCCAATCAGCCCCAGCATTTT	CSASSLVGSNQPQHF
.	TRBV3-1/TRBV3-2	.	TRBJ2-7	TGTGCCAGCAGCCAAGGATCCAGGGCCTACTACGAGCAGTACTTC	CASSQGSRAYYEQYF
.	TRBV7-2	.	TRBJ2-7	TGTGCCAGCAGCAACGGCAGAGGGAGCTCCTACGAGCAGTACTTC	CASSNGRGSSYEQYF
.	TRBV7-2	.	TRBJ2-5	TGTGCCAGCAGCTTAGGAGCGCTAGCACGGGGGGAGACCCAGTACTTC	CASSLGALARGETQYF
few	TRBV5-1	.	TRBJ2-2	TGCGCCAGCAGGGGAGGCCTTTTGAACACCGGGGAGCTGTTTTTT	CASRGGLLNTGELFF
.	TRBV11-2	.	TRBJ1-3	TGTGCCAGCAGATATGGAGCCTTCGACTCTGGAAACACCATATATTTT	CASRYGAFDSGNTIYF
.	TRBV18	.	TRBJ2-4	TGTGCCAGCTCACCACCACAGGGCAGCACCAAAAACATTCAGTACTTC	CASSPPQGSTKNIQYF
.	TRBV5-4	.	TRBJ1-1	TGTGCCAGCAGCTTGGTTGTTTCAGGGACTGAAGCTTTCTTT	CASSLVVSGTEAFF
.	TRBV9	.	TRBJ2-7	TGTGCCAGCAGCCAACAGGGCACTGGGGGCGAGCAGTACTTC	CASSQQGTGGEQYF
.	TRBV30	TRBD2	TRBJ2-3	TGTGCCTGGAGTCTTCGGACTAGCGGGAGGGTCATGGATACGCAGTATTTT	CAWSLRTSGRVMDTQYF
.	TRBV19	.	TRBJ2-7	TGTGCCAGTAGTCGAAACAGGGACGAGCAGTACTTC	CASSRNRDEQYF
.	TRBV11-2	.	TRBJ2-1	TGTGCCAGCAGCTTAGACAGGGCAAGGGTCAATGAGCAGTTCTTC	CASSLDRARVNEQFF
.	TRBV19	TRBD1	TRBJ2-2	TGTGCCAGTAGTCGGACAGGGGGAATCGGGGAGCTGTTTTTT	CASSRTGGIGELFF
.	TRBV28	.	TRBJ2-3	TGTGCCACTACAGAAGACAGCTTCACAGATACGCAGTATTTT	CATTEDSFTDTQYF
once	TRBV6-1	.	TRBJ2-3	TGTGCCAGCAGTGACCAAACTTCCCGAGTTGATACGCAGTATTTT	CASSDQTSRVDTQYF
.	TRBV10-3	TRBD1	TRBJ1-1	TGTGCCATCAGTGAGTCCACAGGGGCCGCTTCAAACACTGAAGCTTTCTTT	CAISESTGAASNTEAFF
.	TRBV7-7	TRBD2	TRBJ2-1	TGTGCCAGCAGCTTAGTCCTAGCGGGTGTCAATGAGCAGTTCTTC	CASSLVLAGVNEQFF
.	TRBV30	TRBD2	TRBJ2-1	TGTGCCTGGAGTCCAGCGGGAGATATCTACAATGAGCAGTTCTTC	CAWSPAGDIYNEQFF
.	TRBV7-9	TRBD1	TRBJ1-4	TGTGCCAGCAGCTCCTACAGGGGTACGGAAGGAAAACTGTTTTTT	CASSSYRGTEGKLFF
.	TRBV24-1	.	TRBJ2-1	TGTGCCACCAGTGATCCCAGCAATGAGCAGTTCTTC	CATSDPSNEQFF
.	TRBV27	TRBD2	TRBJ2-1	TGTGCCAGCAGTCCCGGGACTAGCCTGTATGGTGAGCAGTTCTTC	CASSPGTSLYGEQFF
.	TRBV7-7	.	TRBJ2-3	TGTGCTAGCAGGGTCGAGGGCGGTACGCAGTATTTT	CASRVEGGTQYF
.	TRBV7-2	TRBD2	TRBJ2-7	TGTGCCAGCAGCCGGACTAGCGGTCCCTACGAGCAGTACTTC	CASSRTSGPYEQYF
.	TRBV2	.	TRBJ2-3	TGTGCCAGCAGTGAGTTACGGGAGAGGGATACGCAGTATTTT	CASSELRERDTQYF
.	TRBV7-6	.	TRBJ1-3	TGTGCCAGCAGCTTAGAAGTGTGGCAGGCTGGAAACACCATATATTTT	CASSLEVWQAGNTIYF
few	TRBV5-1	TRBD1	TRBJ2-7	TGCGCCAGCAGCTTGATAGGGGGCGCTGGCTACGAGCAGTACTTC	CASSLIGGAGYEQYF
.	TRBV28	TRBD2	TRBJ2-1	TGTGCCAGCAGCCCTAGCGGGAGGGTATACAATGAGCAGTTCTTC	CASSPSGRVYNEQFF
.	TRBV28	.	TRBJ1-4	TGTGCCAGCGCGAGAGGTGAAAAACTGTTTTTT	CASARGEKLFF
.	TRBV30	.	TRBJ1-3	TGTGCCTGGAGTGCCCCCATTTGGCTCGGAAACACCATATATTTT	CAWSAPIWLGNTIYF
.	TRBV5-4	.	TRBJ1-2	TGTGCCAGCAGCTTGAGACAAATAGATGGCTACACCTTC	CASSLRQIDGYTF
once	TRBV24-1	.	TRBJ2-3	TGTGCCACCAGTGATCCTAAGGGGGCAGATACGCAGTATTTT	CATSDPKGADTQYF